These T cell receptor beta chains were read from a single sample in a study of shared clonotypes between healthy human individuals. Some clones are missing from TCRdb's copy, which holds only in-frame ones; the method was immunoSEQ multiplex PCR. The repertoire holds 600,000 to 750,000 clones, with less than 95% as singletons. Sequenced material: memory CD8+ T cells from PBMCs. These receptor sequences come from a man between 18 and 29 years old in good health. Some clones in this sample may be carry-over from other donors' samples. Both conserved end residues are part of each CDR3.

TRBJ1-2 TRBV5-6 CASSLGQGARGYTF
TRBJ2-7 TRBV30 CACTFAGAGYEQYF
TRBJ1-5 TRBV27 CASSLSYRVSVLSNQPQHF
TRBJ1-3 TRBV29-1 CSVEGGGNTIYF
TRBJ2-3 TRBV9 CASSERAPVDTQYF
TRBJ2-1 TRBV27 CASRVQPGTGAVWNEQFF
TRBJ1-1 TRBV25-1 CASSEFGSYTEAFF
TRBJ2-7 TRBV7-8 CASSLDRGTYEQYF
TRBJ2-7 TRBV7-9 CASSFRPYEQYF
TRBJ2-3 TRBV7-8 CAGSLVLRPDTQYF
TRBJ1-4 TRBV5-1 CASSPDSGREKLFF
TRBJ1-1 TRBV28 CASSYWQGANTEAFF
TRBJ2-7 TRBV28 CASSSATGAYEQYF
TRBJ1-1 TRBV29-1 CSAQQGGGNTEAFF
TRBJ2-1 TRBV4-1 CASSQEDRPNEQFF
TRBJ2-7 TRBV10-3 CAISWTGEHEQYF
TRBJ2-7 TRBV27 CASSPITRSYEQYF
TRBJ1-2 TRBV4-3 CASSPVGPANYGYTF
TRBJ2-7 TRBV5-6 CASSAQTGSNEQYF
TRBJ2-1 TRBV7-2 CASSLPSGRAARFF
TRBJ2-3 TRBV27 CASSPSAGDSPDTQYF
TRBJ2-6 TRBV7-8 CASSSHRSGANVLTF